A single sample gave rise to the 12 T cell receptor beta chains below, sequenced in a study of blood T cells in healthy people across ages. Next came a second PCR, run for about 6 to 12 cycles, which used a sample-barcoded 5' primer along with a J-beta primer mix. TCRdb independently ran MiXCR on the 5' RACE reads; one entry per CDR3 protein. The data hold about 1.8 million distinct CDR3 sequences, with around 50% observed a single time. Material for sequencing was blood. Every receptor here comes from a woman between 35 and 50 years old in good health.

J is TRBJ2-3 and V is TRBV7-2; 7 bases align to TRBD2. The V gene's germline CDR1 is SGHTA and CDR2 FQGNSA. The length of the CDR3 is 17 residues. Trimming cost V 2 bases and J 6 bases; bases outside gene matches: 14. The CDR3: CASSLRERGGSADTQYF. The CDR3 DNA reads TGTGCCAGCAGCTTACGGGAGCGGGGTGGGTCGGCCGATACGCAGTATTTT.

This clonotype was seen a handful of times. The V gene is TRBV4-1, the J gene TRBJ2-5, with no clear D. The V gene lost 1 base and the J gene lost 2 bases, with 8 bases spanning the gap. There are 14 residues in the CDR3. Germline V lookup: CDR1 MGHRA, CDR2 YSYEKL. The CDR3 spells CASSQGEFQETQYF. Written as DNA, the CDR3 is TGCGCCAGCAGCCAAGGCGAGTTTCAAGAGACCCAGTACTTC.

This clonotype has only a few counts. The V and J genes are TRBV15 and TRBJ2-3; perhaps TRBD2 as D (5 bases). V gave up 5 bases and J gave up 2 bases, with 11 bases separating them. Germline V gives CDR1 LNHNV, CDR2 YYDKDF (reference sequence). The CDR3 contains 14 residues. This CDR3 is CATSRDPNTDTQYF. The CDR3 DNA reads as TGTGCCACCAGCCGGGATCCTAACACAGATACGCAGTATTTT.

The DNA for the CDR3 is TGTGCCAGTAGTATGGGCCACACTACTGGGGAGACCCAGTACTTC. Its translation is CASSMGHTTGETQYF. This chain connects TRBV19 to TRBJ2-5; D gene unclear. V was trimmed by 3 bases and J by 5 bases, leaving 16 bases between them. Germline V gene data show CDR1 as LNHDA and CDR2 as SQIVND (reference sequence). The CDR3 totals 15 residues. Variable domain in full (rest from reference TRBV19 and TRBJ2-5): DGGITQSPKYLFRKEGQNVTLSCEQNLNHDAMYWYRQDPGQGLRLIYYSQIVNDFQKGDIAEGYSVSREKKESFPLTVTSAQKNPTAFYLCASSMGHTTGETQYFGPGTRLLVL.

The V and J genes are TRBV27 and TRBJ2-7, with D uncertain. CDR1 MNHEY and CDR2 SMNVEV come from the germline V gene (reference sequence). The length of the CDR3 is 14 residues. V lost 5 bases and J 2 bases, leaving 13 bases between the germline ends. As DNA, the CDR3 is TGTGCCAGCAGTCCCCGGGTCGGAGCCTACGAGCAGTACTTC. Translation gives CASSPRVGAYEQYF.

This rearrangement joins TRBV11-2 to TRBJ2-1; 9 bases map to TRBD1. The junction had 5 bases not matched to a gene; V was cut back by 10 bases and J by 4 bases. Germline V gives CDR1 SGHAT, CDR2 FQNNGV. There are 13 residues in the CDR3. The CDR3 DNA follows: TGTGCCATCGGACAGGGGTTGTACAATGAGCAGTTCTTC. It specifies CAIGQGLYNEQFF.

This clonotype was recorded only once. J is TRBJ1-5 and V is TRBV4-2, with D unclear. The germline gives CDR1 LGHNA, CDR2 YNFKEQ. Deletions cut 0 bases from V and 7 bases from J, with 13 bases between. The CDR3 has 15 amino acids. CDR3: CASSQDSAGWQPQHF. The CDR3 DNA reads as TGTGCCAGCAGCCAAGATTCGGCAGGCTGGCAGCCCCAGCATTTT.

The V and J genes are TRBV28 and TRBJ2-1, with a tentative D call TRBD1 (5 bases). The CDR3 totals 14 residues. The germline gives CDR1 MDHEN, CDR2 SYDVKM. V shed 6 bases and J shed 9 bases, with 18 bases lying between them. CDR3 DNA sequence: TGTGCCAGCAGCACCCCCGGCAGGGCTACTGAGCAGTTCTTC. The encoded protein is CASSTPGRATEQFF.

Of note for this clonotype: Since the CDR3 does not end with the conserved phenylalanine or tryptophan, this likely comes from a read error. The chain recombines TRBV27 with TRBJ2-4, with 11 bases identical to TRBD1. The J call is doubtful: the DNA matches TRBJ2-7 better. Germline V gives CDR1 MNHEY, CDR2 SMNVEV (reference sequence). This CDR3 is 15 amino acids long. In DNA form, the CDR3 reads TGTGCCAGCAGCCCTTTTGGGACAGGGGGATACGAGCAGTACTCC. Translated: CASSPFGTGGYEQYS.

The chain combines TRBV7-2 with TRBJ1-6, with D maybe TRBD1 (6 bases). The germline V gene encodes CDR1 SGHTA and CDR2 FQGNSA. The germline V and J ends were trimmed by 5 bases and 7 bases, with 15 bases remaining between them. This CDR3 spans 15 amino acids. DNA of the CDR3: TGTGCCAGCAGCCCCCTCCCCAGGGGCAATTCACCCCTCCACTTT. Its translation: CASSPLPRGNSPLHF.

V gene TRBV28 combines with J gene TRBJ2-1; 9 bases are a match to TRBD2. Germline-derived CDR1 and CDR2 are MDHEN and SYDVKM. CDR3 size: 15 residues. J lost 2 bases, V lost 6 bases, and 5 bases had no gene match. The CDR3 DNA is TGTGCCAGCAGCACGGAGCGGGGGGCCTACAATGAGCAGTTCTTC. Translating gives CASSTERGAYNEQFF.

This sequence joins TRBV6-2 or TRBV6-3 and TRBJ2-5; no clear D gene. The V gene lost 6 bases and the J gene lost 2 bases, with 13 bases spanning the gap. The length of the CDR3 is 14 residues. Germline lookup yields CDR1 MNHEY and CDR2 SVGEGT. The CDR3 is CASRVRAQQETQYF. The DNA for the CDR3 is TGTGCCAGCAGAGTAAGGGCGCAGCAAGAGACCCAGTACTTC.